This T cell receptor beta chain emerged from a study of cytomegalovirus exposure and HLA in healthy donors. For this clone: No antigen is known for it.

The study, taken as a whole, reports: The listing of 150 to 200 TCR beta chains classed them as cytomegalovirus-associated. The authors later found TCR association rates varying by HLA locus, with DRB1 most and HLA-C fewest.

Germline loops: CDR1 SGHRS, CDR2 YFSETQ. The CDR3 spans 16 residues. V was cut by 0 bases and J by 0 bases, with 13 bases left in between. Primers for the PCR totalled 60 Vbeta and 13 Jbeta. TCRdb's table, derived via immunoSEQ multiplex PCR, lists solely in-frame clones and lacks some. Of approximately 200,000 clones listed, approximately 81% are singletons. The receptor's source is a boy between 10 and 17 years old in good health and CMV-seronegative. This chain connects TRBV5-1 to TRBJ2-7; tentatively, D is TRBD2 (6 bases). What was sequenced was PBMCs. The DNA for the CDR3 is TGCGCCAGCAGCTTGGGGCGGGGCGGTTACTCCTACGAGCAGTACTTC. It codes for CASSLGRGGYSYEQYF.